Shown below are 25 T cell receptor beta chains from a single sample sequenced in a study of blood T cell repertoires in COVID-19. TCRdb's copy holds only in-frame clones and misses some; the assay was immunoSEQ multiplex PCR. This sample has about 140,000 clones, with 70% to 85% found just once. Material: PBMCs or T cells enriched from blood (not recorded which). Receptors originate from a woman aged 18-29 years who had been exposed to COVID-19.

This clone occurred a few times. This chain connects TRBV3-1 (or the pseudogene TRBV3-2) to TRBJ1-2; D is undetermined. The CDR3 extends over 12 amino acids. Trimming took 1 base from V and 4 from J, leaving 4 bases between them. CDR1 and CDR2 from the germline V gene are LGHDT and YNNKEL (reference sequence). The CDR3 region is CASSQVRYGYTF. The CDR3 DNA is TGTGCCAGCAGCCAAGTCCGCTATGGCTACACCTTC.

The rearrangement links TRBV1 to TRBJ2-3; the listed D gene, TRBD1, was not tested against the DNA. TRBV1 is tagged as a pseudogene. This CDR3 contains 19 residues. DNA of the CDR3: TGCACCAGCAGCCATGGGGCACCACTTAACCCCTCTAGCACAGATACGCAGTATTTT. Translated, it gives CTSSHGAPLNPSSTDTQYF.

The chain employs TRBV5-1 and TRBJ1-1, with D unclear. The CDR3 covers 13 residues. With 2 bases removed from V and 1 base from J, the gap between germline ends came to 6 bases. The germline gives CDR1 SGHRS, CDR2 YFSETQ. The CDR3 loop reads CASSFAGNTEAFF. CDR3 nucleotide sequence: TGCGCCAGCAGCTTCGCGGGGAACACTGAAGCTTTCTTT.

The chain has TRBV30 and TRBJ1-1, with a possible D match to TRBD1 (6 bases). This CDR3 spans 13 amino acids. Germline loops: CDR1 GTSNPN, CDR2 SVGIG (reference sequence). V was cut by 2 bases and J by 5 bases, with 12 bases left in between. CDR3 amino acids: CAWSRGGGTEAFF. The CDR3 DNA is TGTGCCTGGAGTCGTGGGGGCGGTACTGAAGCTTTCTTT.

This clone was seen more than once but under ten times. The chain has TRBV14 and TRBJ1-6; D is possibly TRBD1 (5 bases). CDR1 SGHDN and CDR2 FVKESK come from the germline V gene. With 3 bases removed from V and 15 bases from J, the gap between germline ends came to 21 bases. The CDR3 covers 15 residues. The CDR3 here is CASSHSTRQSTHLHF. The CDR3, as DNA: TGTGCCAGCAGCCATTCCACGAGACAGTCCACGCACCTCCACTTT.

CDR3 sequence: CASSQGQGATEAFF. The CDR3 DNA reads TGTGCCAGCTCACAAGGACAGGGCGCCACTGAAGCTTTCTTT. V and J are TRBV18 and TRBJ1-1, with 8 bases that match TRBD1. CDR1 KGHSH and CDR2 LQKENI come from the germline V gene. Trimming cost V 4 bases and J 4 bases; bases outside gene matches: 5. The CDR3 extends over 14 amino acids.

The CDR3 region is CASTWDRGPKTQYF. For the CDR3, the DNA is TGTGCCAGCACGTGGGACAGGGGGCCGAAGACCCAGTACTTC. The chain combines TRBV28 with TRBJ2-5; TRBD1 agrees at 12 bases. The length of the CDR3 is 14 residues. V lost 7 bases to trimming and J lost 6 bases; unmatched junction nucleotides: 6. CDR1 and CDR2 (germline): MDHEN, SYDVKM.

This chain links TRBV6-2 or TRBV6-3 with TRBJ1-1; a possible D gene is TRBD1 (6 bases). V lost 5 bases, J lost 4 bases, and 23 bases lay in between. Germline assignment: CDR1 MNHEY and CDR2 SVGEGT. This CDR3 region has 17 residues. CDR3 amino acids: CASSRLPGTIASTEAFF. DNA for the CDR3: TGTGCCAGCAGTCGCCTCCCCGGGACAATAGCATCCACTGAAGCTTTCTTT.

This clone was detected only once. The CDR3 DNA sequence: TGTGCCAGCAGCGGACGGGCAGGGACTAGCGGCTCAGAGCAGTTCTTC. Translation gives CASSGRAGTSGSEQFF. This rearrangement joins TRBV5-4 to TRBJ2-1, with 11 bases fitting TRBD2. Trimming at V came to 4 bases and at J to 10 bases, leaving 13 bases not matched to a gene. Germline-derived CDR1 and CDR2 are SGHNT and YYREEE (reference sequence). The CDR3 covers 16 residues.

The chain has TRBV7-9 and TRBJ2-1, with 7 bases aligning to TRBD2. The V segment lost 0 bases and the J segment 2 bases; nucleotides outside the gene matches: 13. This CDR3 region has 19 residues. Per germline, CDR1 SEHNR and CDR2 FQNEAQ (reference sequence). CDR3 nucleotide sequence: TGTGCCAGCAGCTTAGCTAGTTATAGGGCTAGCGGCACCTACAATGAGCAGTTCTTC. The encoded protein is CASSLASYRASGTYNEQFF. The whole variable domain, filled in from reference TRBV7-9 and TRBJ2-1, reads DTGVSQNPRHKITKRGQNVTFRCDPISEHNRLYWYRQTLGQGPEFLTYFQNEAQLEKSRLLSDRFSAERPKGSFSTLEIQRTEQGDSAMYLCASSLASYRASGTYNEQFFGPGTRLTVL.

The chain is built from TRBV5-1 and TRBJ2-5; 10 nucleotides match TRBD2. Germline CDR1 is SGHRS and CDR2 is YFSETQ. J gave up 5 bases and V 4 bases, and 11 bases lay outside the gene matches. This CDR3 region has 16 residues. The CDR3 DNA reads TGCGCCAGCAGCAAAACTTCTAGCGGGAGCGAGGAGACCCAGTACTTC. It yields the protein CASSKTSSGSEETQYF.

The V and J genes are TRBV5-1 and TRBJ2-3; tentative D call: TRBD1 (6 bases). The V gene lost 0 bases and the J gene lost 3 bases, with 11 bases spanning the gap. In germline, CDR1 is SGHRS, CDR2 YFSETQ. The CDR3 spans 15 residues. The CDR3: CASSLAVRGTDTQYF. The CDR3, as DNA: TGCGCCAGCAGCTTGGCCGTCAGGGGAACAGATACGCAGTATTTT.

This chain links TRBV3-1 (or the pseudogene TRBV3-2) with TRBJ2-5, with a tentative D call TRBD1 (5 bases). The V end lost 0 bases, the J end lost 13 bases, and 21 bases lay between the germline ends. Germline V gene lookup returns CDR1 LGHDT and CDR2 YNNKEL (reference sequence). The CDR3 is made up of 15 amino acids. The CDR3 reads CASSQESQVVGPVYF. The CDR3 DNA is TGTGCCAGCAGCCAAGAATCCCAGGTAGTGGGGCCGGTGTACTTC.

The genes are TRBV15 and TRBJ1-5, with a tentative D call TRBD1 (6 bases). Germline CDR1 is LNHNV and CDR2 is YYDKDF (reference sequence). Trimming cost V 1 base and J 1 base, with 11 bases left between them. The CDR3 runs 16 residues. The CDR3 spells CATSRVPGASNQPQHF. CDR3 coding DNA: TGTGCCACCAGCAGAGTACCAGGGGCCAGCAATCAGCCCCAGCATTTT.

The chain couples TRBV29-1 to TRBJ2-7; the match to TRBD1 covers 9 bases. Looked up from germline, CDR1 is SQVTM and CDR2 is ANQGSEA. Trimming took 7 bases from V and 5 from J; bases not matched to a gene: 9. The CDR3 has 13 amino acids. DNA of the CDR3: TGCAGCGGGGGGGGACAGGGATTGAACGAGCAGTACTTC. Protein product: CSGGGQGLNEQYF.

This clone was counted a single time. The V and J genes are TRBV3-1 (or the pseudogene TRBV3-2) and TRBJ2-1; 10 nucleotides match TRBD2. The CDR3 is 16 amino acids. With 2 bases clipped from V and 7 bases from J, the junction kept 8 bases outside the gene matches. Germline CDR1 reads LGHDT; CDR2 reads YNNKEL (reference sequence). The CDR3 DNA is TGTGCCAGCAGCCAATTAGCGGGAGGTCGGGAAAATGAGCAGTTCTTC. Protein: CASSQLAGGRENEQFF.

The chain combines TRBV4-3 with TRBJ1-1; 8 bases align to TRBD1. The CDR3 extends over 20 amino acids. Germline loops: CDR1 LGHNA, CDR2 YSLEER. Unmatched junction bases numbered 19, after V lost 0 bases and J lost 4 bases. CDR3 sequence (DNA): TGCGCCAGCAGCCAAGAATGGGAGACACAGGGGGAAATTTTTGGCACTGAAGCTTTCTTT. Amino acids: CASSQEWETQGEIFGTEAFF.

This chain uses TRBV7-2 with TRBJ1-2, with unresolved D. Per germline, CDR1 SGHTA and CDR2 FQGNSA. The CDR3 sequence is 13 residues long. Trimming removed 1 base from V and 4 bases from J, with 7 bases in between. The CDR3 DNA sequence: TGTGCCAGCAGCTTAGGGGCTTCCTATGGCTACACCTTC. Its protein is CASSLGASYGYTF.

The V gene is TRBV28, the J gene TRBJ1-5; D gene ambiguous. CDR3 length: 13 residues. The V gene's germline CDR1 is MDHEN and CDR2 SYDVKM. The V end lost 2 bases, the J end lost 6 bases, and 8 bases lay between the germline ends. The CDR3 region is CASSLRRGQPQHF. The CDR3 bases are TGTGCCAGCAGTTTACGTCGGGGTCAGCCCCAGCATTTT.

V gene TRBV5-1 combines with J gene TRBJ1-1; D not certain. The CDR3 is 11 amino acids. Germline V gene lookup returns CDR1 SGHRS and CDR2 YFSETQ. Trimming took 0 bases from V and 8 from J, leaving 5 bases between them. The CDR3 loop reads CASSLGLEAFF. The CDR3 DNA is TGCGCCAGCAGCTTGGGTCTGGAAGCTTTCTTT.

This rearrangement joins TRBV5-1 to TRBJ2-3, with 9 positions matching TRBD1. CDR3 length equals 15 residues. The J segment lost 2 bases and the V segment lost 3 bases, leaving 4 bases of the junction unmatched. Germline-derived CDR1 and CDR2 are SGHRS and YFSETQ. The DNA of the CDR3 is TGCGCCAGCAGCTCAGGACAGGGGTCCACAGATACGCAGTATTTT. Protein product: CASSSGQGSTDTQYF.

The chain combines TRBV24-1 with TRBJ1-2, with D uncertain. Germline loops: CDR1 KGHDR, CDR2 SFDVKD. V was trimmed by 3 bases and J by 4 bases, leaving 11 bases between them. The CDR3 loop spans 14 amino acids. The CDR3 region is CATSDEVVGYGYTF. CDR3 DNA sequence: TGTGCCACCAGTGATGAGGTTGTGGGCTATGGCTACACCTTC.

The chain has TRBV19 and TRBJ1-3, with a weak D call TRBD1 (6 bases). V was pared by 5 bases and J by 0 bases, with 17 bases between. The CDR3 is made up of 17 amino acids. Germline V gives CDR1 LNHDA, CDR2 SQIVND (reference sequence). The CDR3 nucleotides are TGTGCCAGTAGTCGACGGACAGAGCTTTCCTCTGGAAACACCATATATTTT. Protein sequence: CASSRRTELSSGNTIYF.

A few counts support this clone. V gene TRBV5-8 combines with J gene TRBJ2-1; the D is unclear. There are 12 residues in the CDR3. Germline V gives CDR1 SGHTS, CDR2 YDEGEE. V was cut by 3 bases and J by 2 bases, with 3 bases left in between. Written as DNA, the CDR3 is TGTGCCAGCAGCTCGGCCTACAATGAGCAGTTCTTC. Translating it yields CASSSAYNEQFF.

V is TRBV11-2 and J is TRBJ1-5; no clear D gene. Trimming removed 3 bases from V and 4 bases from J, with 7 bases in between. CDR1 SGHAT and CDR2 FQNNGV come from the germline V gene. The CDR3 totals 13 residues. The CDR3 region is CASSFTGNQPQHF. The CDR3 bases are TGTGCCAGCAGCTTTACGGGAAATCAGCCCCAGCATTTT.